The present T cell receptor beta chain was sequenced within a study of CD8 T cells in Susac syndrome. Blood CD8+ and CD4+ T cells underwent high-throughput TCR beta sequencing. The multiple sclerosis controls were treatment-naive patients with relapsing-remitting disease that was stable or active. CD8+ and CD4+ T cells were negatively isolated; TEMRA cells were FACS-enriched. Random hexamers served to reverse transcribe about 0.45 to 1 ug RNA. An immunoSEQ multiplex PCR amplified TCR beta CDR3 over 54 Vbeta and 13 Jbeta. TCRdb passed the immunoSEQ multiplex PCR reads through MiXCR, listing each CDR3 protein once. Among 250,000 to 300,000 distinct CDR3 sequences listed, roughly 81% were seen once. The V segment lost 6 bases and the J segment 8 bases; nucleotides outside the gene matches: 4. Germline values: CDR1 SNHLY, CDR2 FYNNEI. This CDR3 spans 13 amino acids. This clonotype appeared a few times.

This chain joins TRBV2 and TRBJ2-1, with 10 bases identical to TRBD2. Input material: CD8+ T cells from PBMCs. The receptor was isolated from a human donor with multiple sclerosis. CDR3 DNA: TGTGCCAGCAGGAGCGGGAGGGCGGATGAGCAGTTCTTC. As protein: CASRSGRADEQFF.